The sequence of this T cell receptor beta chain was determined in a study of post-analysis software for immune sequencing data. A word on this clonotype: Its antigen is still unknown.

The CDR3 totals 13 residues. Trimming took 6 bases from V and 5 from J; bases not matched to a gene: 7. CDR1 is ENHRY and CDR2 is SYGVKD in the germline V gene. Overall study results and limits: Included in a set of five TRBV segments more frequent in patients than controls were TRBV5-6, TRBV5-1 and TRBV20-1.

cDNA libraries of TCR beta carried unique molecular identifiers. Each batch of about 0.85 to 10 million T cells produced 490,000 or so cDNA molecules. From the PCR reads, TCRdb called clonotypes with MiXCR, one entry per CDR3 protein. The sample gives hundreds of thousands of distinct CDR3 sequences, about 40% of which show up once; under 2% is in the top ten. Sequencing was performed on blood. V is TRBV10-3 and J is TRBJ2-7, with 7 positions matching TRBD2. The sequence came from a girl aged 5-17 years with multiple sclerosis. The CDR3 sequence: CAIRGSGGDEQYF. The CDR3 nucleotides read TGTGCCATCAGGGGCTCGGGGGGAGACGAGCAGTACTTC.